This T cell receptor (beta chain) was documented in a study of cytotoxic CD8 clonotypes in ibrutinib-treated CLL. Study at large: Specimens for response were gathered following a median roughly eleven months of therapy, spanning 6 to 36. Productive templates per sample averaged nearly 260,000; productive rearrangements, about 89,000. The study, taken as a whole, reports: Baseline clonality exceeded age-matched healthy donors and tracked circulating CD8+ T-cell counts. Private clonotypes, not public ones, expanded at ibrutinib response.

Measured with immunoSEQ multiplex PCR; TCRdb has only the in-frame clones, and not every one. The table has tens of thousands of clones, less than 85% seen once; the top ten hold about 9.5%. To note about this clone: Its antigen remains unidentified.

The sample was PBMCs, taken at disease progression, from a patient treated with ibrutinib. This clonotype originated in a human donor with chronic lymphocytic leukemia.

The DNA for the CDR3 is TGCGCCAGCGGGCAGGCCTACACCGGGGAGCTGTTTTTT. Its translation: CASGQAYTGELFF. The rearrangement joins TRBV5-1 to TRBJ2-2; D not certain. The V end lost 7 bases, the J end lost 3 bases, and 10 bases lay between the germline ends. The CDR3 sequence is 13 residues long. CDR1 SGHRS and CDR2 YFSETQ come from the germline V gene.